The 27 T cell receptor beta chains in this list originate from one sample, sequenced in a study of blood T cell repertoires in COVID-19. TCRdb's table, derived via immunoSEQ multiplex PCR, lists solely in-frame clones and lacks some. Of about 59,000 clones listed, less than 85% were seen once; the top ten hold 14%. Specimen: peripheral blood. These receptors all stem from a woman aged 65 to 85 with acute or convalescent COVID-19.

The gene calls are TRBV5-1 and TRBJ2-2, with 8 nucleotides matching TRBD1. Germline CDR1 SGHRS, CDR2 YFSETQ. This CDR3 is 16 amino acids long. J lost 5 bases, V lost 2 bases, and 8 bases had no gene match. CDR3 region: CASSFRQGRTTGELFF. Here the CDR3 DNA reads TGCGCCAGCAGCTTCCGACAGGGGCGAACAACCGGGGAGCTGTTTTTT.

This clone was observed once. This chain connects TRBV5-6 to TRBJ1-2, with 10 positions matching TRBD1. V shed 0 bases, J shed 7 bases, and the junction held 12 bases outside the gene matches. Germline lookup yields CDR1 SGHDT and CDR2 YYEEEE. This CDR3 region has 17 residues. The chain's CDR3 is CASSLVDRQGAGGGYTF. CDR3 sequence (DNA): TGTGCCAGCAGCTTGGTTGATCGACAGGGGGCCGGAGGTGGCTACACCTTC. Supplemented by reference TRBV5-6 and TRBJ1-2, the full variable domain reads DAGVTQSPTHLIKTRGQQVTLRCSPKSGHDTVSWYQQALGQGPQFIFQYYEEEERQRGNFPDRFSGHQFPNYSSELNVNALLLGDSALYLCASSLVDRQGAGGGYTFGSGTRLTVV.

This chain uses TRBV18 with TRBJ2-7; 8 bases line up with TRBD1. With V trimmed by 4 bases and J by 6 bases, 2 bases remained unmatched. CDR3 size: 12 residues. The germline gives CDR1 KGHSH, CDR2 LQKENI. The CDR3 DNA follows: TGTGCCAGCTCACAAGACAGGGGCGAGCAGTACGTC. Amino acid sequence: CASSQDRGEQYV.

CDR3 nucleotide sequence: TGTGCCAGCAGTTTGAAGCGGGGGGGCAAAAATGAGCAGTTCTTC. Amino acids: CASSLKRGGKNEQFF. The rearrangement joins TRBV2 to TRBJ2-1; 10 bases line up with TRBD2. Unmatched junction bases numbered 8, after V lost 5 bases and J lost 7 bases. This CDR3 comprises 15 residues. Germline V gene data show CDR1 as SNHLY and CDR2 as FYNNEI.

V gene TRBV5-1 combines with J gene TRBJ1-5, with 12 positions matching TRBD1. The germline CDR1 and CDR2 sequences are SGHRS and YFSETQ. CDR3 size: 16 residues. With V trimmed by 4 bases and J by 5 bases, 7 bases remained unmatched. The CDR3 is CASSPGTGGGYQPQHF. DNA of the CDR3: TGCGCCAGCAGCCCCGGGACAGGGGGCGGTTATCAGCCCCAGCATTTT. The variable domain in full, with the rest retrieved from reference TRBV5-1 and TRBJ1-5, is KAGVTQTPRYLIKTRGQQVTLSCSPISGHRSVSWYQQTPGQGLQFLFEYFSETQRNKGNFPGRFSGRQFSNSRSEMNVSTLELGDSALYLCASSPGTGGGYQPQHFGDGTRLSIL.

This rearrangement joins TRBV30 to TRBJ1-2, with D maybe TRBD1 (6 bases). V was shortened by 2 bases and J by 5 bases, with 21 bases between the two germline ends. The germline CDR1 and CDR2 sequences are GTSNPN and SVGIG (reference sequence). The CDR3 runs to 16 residues. CDR3 nucleotide sequence: TGTGCCTGGAGTCCCCGAGGGGGACGGCGGGCTTATGGCTACACCTTC. It encodes CAWSPRGGRRAYGYTF.

The rearrangement links TRBV6-5 to TRBJ1-3; D not resolved. From germline, CDR1 is MNHEY and CDR2 SVGAGI. The ends were cut back, 3 bases at V and 0 bases at J, with 9 bases in the middle. The CDR3 sequence is 15 residues long. CDR3 nucleotide sequence: TGTGCCAGCAGTTATAACAGACACTCTGGAAACACCATATATTTT. Its protein product is CASSYNRHSGNTIYF.

V and J are TRBV10-3 and TRBJ1-3; a possible D gene is TRBD1 (5 bases). CDR1 and CDR2 (germline): ENHRY, SYGVKD. Trimming removed 8 bases from V and 2 bases from J, with 13 bases in between. CDR3 size: 14 residues. Here the CDR3 reads CAIWGGYAGNTIYF. For the CDR3, the DNA is TGTGCCATCTGGGGGGGGTACGCTGGAAACACCATATATTTT.

V gene TRBV25-1 combines with J gene TRBJ1-6; 9 bases fit TRBD1. The germline V gene has CDR1 MGHDK and CDR2 SYGVNS. There are 14 residues in the CDR3. V was pared by 6 bases and J by 7 bases, with 4 bases of the junction left unmatched. Written as DNA, the CDR3 is TGTGCCAGCAGAGGGACAGGGCACAATTCACCCCTCCACTTT. Protein sequence: CASRGTGHNSPLHF.

V gene TRBV6-4 combines with J gene TRBJ1-1; TRBD1 is a possible D gene (5 bases). Trimming cost V 9 bases and J 6 bases, with 20 bases left between them. Germline assignment: CDR1 MRHNA and CDR2 SNTAGT. The CDR3 extends over 14 amino acids. CDR3 sequence: CARLGGVLDAEAFF. Written as DNA, the CDR3 is TGTGCCAGGCTCGGGGGAGTTCTGGACGCTGAAGCTTTCTTT.

CDR3 residues: CASSFRDSGYNEQFF. The CDR3 DNA is TGTGCCAGCAGCTTCCGGGACAGCGGGTACAATGAGCAGTTCTTC. V gene TRBV5-6 combines with J gene TRBJ2-1, with D perhaps matching TRBD1 (7 bases). Per germline, CDR1 SGHDT and CDR2 YYEEEE. The CDR3 extends over 15 amino acids. The germline V and J ends were trimmed by 2 bases and 4 bases, with 13 bases remaining between them. Supplemented by reference TRBV5-6 and TRBJ2-1, the full variable domain reads DAGVTQSPTHLIKTRGQQVTLRCSPKSGHDTVSWYQQALGQGPQFIFQYYEEEERQRGNFPDRFSGHQFPNYSSELNVNALLLGDSALYLCASSFRDSGYNEQFFGPGTRLTVL.

The sample holds many counts of this clone. The chain uses TRBV29-1 and TRBJ1-5, with 7 bases fitting TRBD1. The CDR3 has 13 amino acids. V was clipped by 5 bases and J by 2 bases; unmatched bases: 3. The germline gives CDR1 SQVTM, CDR2 ANQGSEA. DNA for the CDR3: TGCAGCGTTCCCGGGACAGGCAATCAGCCCCAGCATTTT. Amino acid sequence: CSVPGTGNQPQHF.

The chain is built from TRBV18 and TRBJ2-1; possibly TRBD1 for D (6 bases). Germline values: CDR1 KGHSH, CDR2 LQKENI. Deletions cut 4 bases from V and 3 bases from J, with 16 bases between. The CDR3 is made up of 16 amino acids. The CDR3 nucleotides read TGTGCCAGCTCACGTCAGGGGCCCACACTCTACAATGAGCAGTTCTTC. It specifies CASSRQGPTLYNEQFF.

The gene calls are TRBV11-1 and TRBJ1-1; 9 bases are a match to TRBD1. Germline lookup yields CDR1 SGHAT and CDR2 FQDESV (reference sequence). Germline trimming cut 0 bases from V and 4 bases from J; bases unmatched to any gene: 0. The CDR3 consists of 14 residues. CDR3 loop: CASSLADRGTEAFF. CDR3 coding DNA: TGTGCCAGCAGCTTAGCGGACAGGGGCACTGAAGCTTTCTTT.

The rearrangement links TRBV2 to TRBJ1-4; the match to TRBD1 covers 7 bases. Trimming at V came to 6 bases and at J to 4 bases, leaving 8 bases not matched to a gene. The length of the CDR3 is 15 residues. CDR1 is SNHLY and CDR2 is FYNNEI in the germline V gene. This chain's CDR3 is CASSLTWDSNEKLFF. For the CDR3, the DNA is TGTGCCAGCAGCCTAACTTGGGACAGTAATGAAAAACTGTTTTTT.

The chain links TRBV19 to TRBJ2-7; a possible D gene is TRBD2 (5 bases). The V and J ends lost 2 bases and 0 bases respectively, with 17 bases between them. The CDR3 contains 17 residues. Germline CDR1 and CDR2: LNHDA and SQIVND (reference sequence). The CDR3 sequence: CASSIFPTTARSYEQYF. CDR3 sequence (DNA): TGTGCCAGTAGTATATTCCCGACTACCGCGCGCTCCTACGAGCAGTACTTC. Filled out from reference TRBV19 and TRBJ2-7, the complete variable domain reads DGGITQSPKYLFRKEGQNVTLSCEQNLNHDAMYWYRQDPGQGLRLIYYSQIVNDFQKGDIAEGYSVSREKKESFPLTVTSAQKNPTAFYLCASSIFPTTARSYEQYFGPGTRLTVT.

This clone was seen a single time. V gene TRBV5-5 combines with J gene TRBJ1-3; D ambiguous. With 4 bases removed from V and 4 bases from J, the gap between germline ends came to 6 bases. Germline V CDR1 and CDR2: SGHKS, YYEKEE (reference sequence). The CDR3 extends over 12 amino acids. In nucleotides, the CDR3 is TGTGCCAGCAGCATTAGCGGAAACACCATATATTTT. This translates into CASSISGNTIYF.

The J gene is TRBJ2-2, the V gene TRBV2; TRBD1 is a possible D gene (6 bases). V was trimmed by 6 bases and J by 1 base, leaving 12 bases between them. The germline V gene has CDR1 SNHLY and CDR2 FYNNEI. This CDR3 contains 15 residues. This chain's CDR3 is CASSPLTGNTGELFF. DNA of the CDR3: TGTGCCAGCAGCCCCCTGACAGGGAACACCGGGGAGCTGTTTTTT.

CDR3 region: CASSERGQAYNSPLHF. The CDR3 coding sequence is TGTGCCAGCAGTGAACGAGGACAGGCCTATAATTCACCCCTCCACTTT. V and J are TRBV2 and TRBJ1-6, with 7 bases aligning to TRBD1. The CDR3 loop spans 16 amino acids. V lost 2 bases and J lost 2; bases outside the gene matches: 3. Germline CDR1 reads SNHLY; CDR2 reads FYNNEI.

This CDR3 reads CASSPRTSGGAPNTQYF. In DNA, the CDR3 is TGTGCCAGCAGCCCGAGGACTAGCGGGGGGGCGCCGAATACGCAGTATTTT. The genes are TRBV7-3 and TRBJ2-3, with TRBD2 matching 15 bases. V gave up 5 bases and J gave up 7 bases; unmatched junction bases: 10. The length of the CDR3 is 17 residues. The germline CDR1 and CDR2 sequences are SGHTA and FQGTGA.

In this sample, this clone turned up once. The rearrangement joins TRBV7-9 to TRBJ1-2, with D hard to call. Germline-derived CDR1 and CDR2 are SEHNR and FQNEAQ (reference sequence). V lost 3 bases to trimming and J lost 4 bases, with 12 bases between them. The CDR3 is 14 amino acids. The CDR3 nucleotides are TGTGCCAGCAGCTTGGTTGGTAAGAGCTATGGCTACACCTTC. Translated: CASSLVGKSYGYTF.

This sequence joins TRBV6-2 or TRBV6-3 and TRBJ1-2, with a tentative D call TRBD1 (5 bases). The V end was cut by 6 bases, the J end by 4 bases, with 12 bases between. The CDR3 extends over 13 amino acids. Per the germline V gene, CDR1 is MNHEY and CDR2 is SVGEGT. For the CDR3, the DNA is TGTGCCAGCAGCTTGACAGTTCTCTATGGCTACACCTTC. It translates to CASSLTVLYGYTF.

The V gene is TRBV6-6, the J gene TRBJ1-5; D is unclear. There are 13 residues in the CDR3. The V end was cut by 7 bases, the J end by 7 bases, with 14 bases between. Germline V gene sequence: CDR1 MNHNY, CDR2 SVGAGI (reference sequence). Here the CDR3 reads CASTRINGQPQHF. CDR3 sequence (DNA): TGTGCCAGCACCCGAATTAACGGGCAGCCCCAGCATTTT.

The chain couples TRBV6-5 to TRBJ2-3; TRBD1 aligns across 9 bases. From germline, CDR1 is MNHEY and CDR2 SVGAGI. The trim removed 6 bases at V and 6 bases at J, leaving 10 bases unmatched. This CDR3 region has 15 residues. The CDR3 coding sequence is TGTGCCAGCAGCCGAGGACAGGGGCTCTTTGATACGCAGTATTTT. Protein: CASSRGQGLFDTQYF.

CDR3 residues: CASSSRYQGLSEAFF. The CDR3 coding sequence is TGTGCCAGCAGTTCACGCTATCAGGGGTTGTCTGAAGCTTTCTTT. The chain uses TRBV27 and TRBJ1-1, with D possibly being TRBD1 (6 bases). This CDR3 is built from 15 residues. Trimming stripped 4 bases from V and 6 bases from J, with 18 bases between. Looked up from germline, CDR1 is MNHEY and CDR2 is SMNVEV (reference sequence).

This chain links TRBV10-3 with TRBJ2-1, with 7 bases fitting TRBD2. The CDR3 loop spans 14 amino acids. The germline V gene encodes CDR1 ENHRY and CDR2 SYGVKD. Losses at the gene ends were 2 bases for V and 7 bases for J; bases not matched to a gene: 5. In DNA, the CDR3 is TGTGCCATCAGTGAGCTAGCGGCGACGAATGAGCAGTTCTTC. It codes for CAISELAATNEQFF.

The table lists this clone with a count of one. The genes are TRBV14 and TRBJ2-3; D unclear. CDR1 is SGHDN, CDR2 FVKESK, per germline. The CDR3 spans 15 residues. Trimming stripped 4 bases from V and 0 bases from J, with 11 bases between. This CDR3 reads CASSPGSRSTDTQYF. The CDR3 DNA is TGTGCCAGCAGCCCGGGTTCTAGAAGCACAGATACGCAGTATTTT.